This TCR beta chain was recorded in a study of shared clonotypes between healthy human individuals. In the study overall: The study enrolled a couple of women and three men aged 18 to 49.

Naive CD8 isolation took CD45RO-negative cells positively selected for CCR7 and excluded terminally differentiated effector memory CD45RA+ cells. Data came from immunoSEQ multiplex PCR; TCRdb stores just in-frame clones and leaves some out. Of around 2,000,000 clones in the sample, approximately 94% were seen once. V lost 2 bases and J lost 4; bases outside the gene matches: 18. Germline-derived CDR1 and CDR2 are SGHVS and FQNEAQ. The CDR3 consists of 20 residues. The receptor's source is a man younger than 35 in good health. Some clones in this sample may be carry-over from other donors' samples. Sequences were obtained from naive CD8+ T cells from PBMCs. This chain joins TRBV7-8 and TRBJ2-2, with 8 bases that match TRBD2. The CDR3 DNA follows: TGTGCCAGCAGCTTAAGGGGGGTCGTAGCGGGAAAGTCGGGCACCGGGGAGCTGTTTTTT. Protein: CASSLRGVVAGKSGTGELFF.